This TCR beta chain is from a study of cytomegalovirus exposure and HLA in healthy donors. Broader study findings: Many donors carried some public TCRs, although rarity characterized most TCR sequences.

The PCR used 60 Vbeta and 13 Jbeta primers. In the original processing: Some 80 million unique TCR beta chains, 10 million to 14 million shared, were counted in a later analysis. Generated by immunoSEQ multiplex PCR, the TCRdb table keeps only in-frame clones and is missing some. From that table come the V and J calls and clone size; the DNA was used to work out D and trimming. The sample yields approximately 190,000 clones, roughly 70% seen once. A word on this clone: Its antigen is currently unknown.

All the people who gave samples were healthy bone marrow donors. Germline CDR1 is SEHNR and CDR2 is FQNEAQ (reference sequence). This CDR3 contains 13 residues. V was cut by 1 base and J by 5 bases, with 8 bases left in between. The receptor comes from a man aged 40-55 years in good health and CMV-seropositive. The chain employs TRBV7-9 and TRBJ1-1, with D unresolved. The specimen was PBMCs. CDR3 sequence reads: CASSLVWETEAFF. The CDR3 DNA reads as TGTGCCAGCAGCTTAGTTTGGGAGACTGAAGCTTTCTTT.